This T cell receptor beta chain emerged from a study of response to subunit inactivated influenza vaccine. This clonotype has a handful of counts. Its specificity is unknown. Using its own MiXCR run on the RT-PCR reads, TCRdb lists one record per CDR3 protein. Found here are approximately 520,000 distinct CDR3 sequences, about 25% of them singletons; the top ten hold under 2.5%. Germline V lookup: CDR1 SGHVS, CDR2 FQNEAQ. V was pared by 5 bases and J by 4 bases, with 13 bases between. This CDR3 region has 14 residues. The study's findings and limits: Each seasonal flu vaccination may recruit only limited new T cells, authors suggested.

The sequenced sample was CD4+ T cells sorted from PBMCs, obtained around 5 days after vaccination. The sequence came from a man aged 50-60 years who received an inactivated influenza vaccine. The chain employs TRBV7-8 and TRBJ2-3; a weak D match, TRBD1 (6 bases). The CDR3 protein is CASSPDRFPDTQYF. CDR3 in DNA: TGTGCCAGCAGCCCCGACAGGTTCCCAGATACGCAGTATTTT.